This T cell receptor beta chain was identified during a study of graft-versus-host responses after intestinal transplantation. Clones were read by immunoSEQ multiplex PCR, and TCRdb kept only the in-frame ones, dropping some. The sample contains fewer than 90,000 clones, 85% to 95% of which appear only once. Note on this clone: The antigen remains undetermined.

This material consisted of unstimulated CD4+ T cells sorted from spleen or lymph node cells, taken before transplant. This receptor was taken from a human donor who was the organ donor for an intestinal transplant.

The CDR3 DNA reads as TGTGCCAGCAGTTTGGGACCCTACCAAGCCAAAAACATTCAGTACTTC. It specifies CASSLGPYQAKNIQYF. V usage is TRBV28 and J usage is TRBJ2-4; either TRBD1 or TRBD2 may supply D (5 bases each). CDR3 length: 16 amino acids. Trimming cost V 3 bases and J 0 bases, with 12 bases left between them. CDR1 MDHEN and CDR2 SYDVKM come from the germline V gene.